The 18 T cell receptor beta chains given below trace back to one sample, sequenced in a study of blood T cell repertoires in COVID-19. Some clones are missing from TCRdb's copy, which holds only in-frame ones; the method was immunoSEQ multiplex PCR. The sample has roughly 130,000 clones; 70% to 90% are singletons. Material for sequencing was PBMCs or T cells enriched from blood (not recorded which). These receptors all stem from a woman in her fifties or sixties who had recovered from COVID-19.

This clone was counted a single time. V gene TRBV9 combines with J gene TRBJ1-1; 8 nucleotides align to TRBD1. V shed 0 bases, J shed 6 bases, and the junction held 4 bases outside the gene matches. Germline V gives CDR1 SGDLS, CDR2 YYNGEE. CDR3 length: 14 amino acids. CDR3 loop: CASSVGDRPPEAFF. In DNA form, the CDR3 reads TGTGCCAGCAGCGTAGGGGACAGGCCCCCTGAAGCTTTCTTT.

This chain links TRBV9 with TRBJ1-4, with TRBD1 identical over 7 bases. The CDR3 totals 17 residues. The V gene's germline CDR1 is SGDLS and CDR2 YYNGEE. J lost 1 base, V lost 0 bases, and 6 bases had no gene match. The CDR3 DNA reads TGTGCCAGCAGCGTAGAGAGGGGGCTTGGAACTAATGAAAAACTGTTTTTT. Translation: CASSVERGLGTNEKLFF.

The rearrangement links TRBV3-1 (or the pseudogene TRBV3-2) to TRBJ2-2, with D perhaps matching TRBD2 (6 bases). This CDR3 has 15 amino acids. With 7 bases removed from V and 7 bases from J, the gap between germline ends came to 19 bases. Looked up from germline, CDR1 is LGHDT and CDR2 is YNNKEL (reference sequence). In DNA form, the CDR3 reads TGTGCCAGCAACAAAGCGGGCCCCCGAGGCGGGGAGCTGTTTTTT. The encoded protein is CASNKAGPRGGELFF.

J is TRBJ1-2 and V is TRBV7-2; a weak D match, TRBD1 (5 bases). V lost 5 bases, J lost 1 base, and 8 bases lay in between. Germline assignment: CDR1 SGHTA and CDR2 FQGNSA. This CDR3 region has 13 residues. The CDR3 loop reads CASSLDSNYGYTF. Written as DNA, the CDR3 is TGTGCCAGCAGCCTTGACAGTAACTATGGCTACACCTTC. Together with reference TRBV7-2 and TRBJ1-2, the CDR3 gives the full variable domain: GAGVSQSPSNKVTEKGKDVELRCDPISGHTALYWYRQSLGQGLEFLIYFQGNSAPDKSGLPSDRFSAERTGGSVSTLTIQRTQQEDSAVYLCASSLDSNYGYTFGSGTRLTVV.

The rearrangement links TRBV29-1 to TRBJ1-5, with D unclear. V was trimmed by 4 bases and J by 8 bases, leaving 12 bases between them. The CDR3 covers 12 residues. Germline CDR1 SQVTM, CDR2 ANQGSEA. Here the CDR3 reads CSVVKEDEPQHF. The CDR3 nucleotides read TGCAGCGTTGTGAAGGAGGATGAGCCCCAGCATTTT.

J is TRBJ1-2 and V is TRBV7-9; D remains ambiguous. The germline V and J ends were trimmed by 1 base and 4 bases, with 13 bases remaining between them. The CDR3 is made up of 15 amino acids. Germline CDR1 is SEHNR and CDR2 is FQNEAQ (reference sequence). This CDR3 reads CASSLDASRSYGYTF. The CDR3 region has the DNA TGTGCCAGCAGCTTAGACGCTTCCCGGAGCTATGGCTACACCTTC.

By share of the sample, this clone is medium-sized. The chain joins TRBV7-6 to TRBJ1-3; the match to TRBD1 covers 9 bases. The V and J ends lost 4 bases and 1 base, in that order; junction bases with no gene match: 5. The CDR3 totals 16 residues. Germline V gene data show CDR1 as SGHVS and CDR2 as FNYEAQ. This chain's CDR3 is CASSSGQGLSGNTIYF. DNA of the CDR3: TGTGCCAGCAGCTCGGGACAGGGCCTTTCTGGAAACACCATATATTTT. Complete variable domain (other parts from reference TRBV7-6 and TRBJ1-3): GAGVSQSPRYKVTKRGQDVALRCDPISGHVSLYWYRQALGQGPEFLTYFNYEAQQDKSGLPNDRFSAERPEGSISTLTIQRTEQRDSAMYRCASSSGQGLSGNTIYFGEGSWLTVV.

V is TRBV9 and J is TRBJ2-2, with D possibly TRBD1 on 5 matching bases. Trimming took 0 bases from V and 5 from J, leaving 17 bases between them. Looked up from germline, CDR1 is SGDLS and CDR2 is YYNGEE. This CDR3 has 17 amino acids. The CDR3, as DNA: TGTGCCAGCAGCGTAGCTGCAGGGTTTGTGGGTACCGGGGAGCTGTTTTTT. Encoded protein: CASSVAAGFVGTGELFF. Filled out from reference TRBV9 and TRBJ2-2, the complete variable domain reads DSGVTQTPKHLITATGQRVTLRCSPRSGDLSVYWYQQSLDQGLQFLIQYYNGEERAKGNILERFSAQQFPDLHSELNLSSLELGDSALYFCASSVAAGFVGTGELFFGEGSRLTVL.

Concerning this clone: An end of the junction does not agree with germline; a read error may underlie this. This chain joins TRBV29-1 and TRBJ2-2, with TRBD2 matching over 14 bases. This CDR3 contains 19 residues. Germline V CDR1 and CDR2: SQVTM, ANQGSEA. The CDR3 loop is CGVESPTSGGAIGTGELFF. As DNA, the CDR3 is TGCGGCGTTGAATCCCCGACTAGCGGGGGGGCCATAGGAACCGGGGAGCTGTTTTTT.

The chain employs TRBV6-2 or TRBV6-3 and TRBJ2-1; D may be TRBD1 (6 bases). Germline V lookup: CDR1 MNHEY, CDR2 SVGEGT. Trimming shortened V by 0 bases and J by 7 bases, and 16 bases separated the two germline ends. This CDR3 has 16 residues. The CDR3 DNA follows: TGTGCCAGCAGTTACTCCCCGTGGCAGGGGACAAATGAGCAGTTCTTC. This gives the protein CASSYSPWQGTNEQFF.

The rearrangement links TRBV6-5 to TRBJ1-2; D not certain. Germline V gives CDR1 MNHEY, CDR2 SVGAGI. V was pared by 5 bases and J by 5 bases, with 15 bases between. The CDR3 is made up of 14 amino acids. This CDR3 reads CASSKVGSGYGYTF. For the CDR3, the DNA is TGTGCCAGCAGTAAGGTGGGGAGTGGGTATGGCTACACCTTC.

This clone was counted a few times. V is TRBV4-1 and J is TRBJ1-4; 7 bases fit TRBD1. V trimming: 1 base; J trimming: 8 bases; junction bases outside the gene matches: 7. The CDR3 has 15 amino acids. Germline values: CDR1 MGHRA, CDR2 YSYEKL. In DNA, the CDR3 is TGCGCCAGCAGCCAAGTTCGAGGGGGCGGCGAAAAACTGTTTTTT. This translates into CASSQVRGGGEKLFF.

The rearrangement joins TRBV25-1 to TRBJ1-6; TRBD1 matches 12 bases. Looked up from germline, CDR1 is MGHDK and CDR2 is SYGVNS. CDR3 length equals 15 residues. Germline trimming cut 3 bases from V and 10 bases from J; bases unmatched to any gene: 4. The CDR3 DNA reads TGTGCCAGCAGTGACGGGACAGGGGGCTTCTCACCCCTCCACTTT. Translation gives CASSDGTGGFSPLHF.

The chain uses TRBV2 and TRBJ2-3; 13 bases map to TRBD2. The ends lost 6 bases at V and 2 bases at J; junction bases unmatched: 5. CDR1 SNHLY and CDR2 FYNNEI come from the germline V gene. This CDR3 region has 16 residues. The CDR3 DNA is TGTGCCAGCAGGGGGACTAGCGGGGCTGCCACAGATACGCAGTATTTT. This sequence encodes CASRGTSGAATDTQYF.

This clone occurred once. CDR3 amino acids: CASSSATVTDTQYF. The CDR3 region has the DNA TGTGCCAGCAGCTCAGCGACAGTCACAGATACGCAGTATTTT. The rearrangement joins TRBV5-5 to TRBJ2-3; D might be TRBD1 (5 bases). Trimming took off 3 bases at V and 2 bases at J, with 10 bases between the two ends. Germline V CDR1 and CDR2: SGHKS, YYEKEE (reference sequence). The CDR3 is 14 amino acids.

The chain uses TRBV4-2 and TRBJ1-6; D uncertain. V was shortened by 0 bases and J by 5 bases, with 17 bases between the two germline ends. Per germline, CDR1 LGHNA and CDR2 YNFKEQ. The CDR3 consists of 18 residues. The DNA of the CDR3 is TGTGCCAGCAGCCAAGATGTGGGTAGCGGGGTAAATAATTCACCCCTCCACTTT. Its translation: CASSQDVGSGVNNSPLHF.

The chain couples TRBV21-1 to TRBJ2-7; no check of the table's D call, TRBD1, against the DNA was made. TRBV21-1 constitutes a pseudogene. The CDR3 totals 13 residues. The CDR3 DNA reads TGTGCCAGCAGGACAGGGGCGTGCTACGAGCAGTACTTC. Translation gives CASRTGACYEQYF.

This clone has only one observation. This rearrangement joins TRBV12-3 or TRBV12-4 to TRBJ1-1, with D hard to call. The V and J ends lost 6 bases and 1 base respectively, with 9 bases between them. The CDR3 contains 13 residues. The CDR3 is CASRGTENTEAFF. CDR3 coding DNA: TGTGCCAGCAGAGGCACAGAGAACACTGAAGCTTTCTTT.